A selection of T cell receptor beta chains follows, all from one sample in a study of T cells in localized non-small cell lung cancer. Here immunoSEQ multiplex PCR was the method, and the copy in TCRdb shows in-frame clones only, minus some. Of almost 40,000 clones listed, roughly 89% are singletons. Sequenced here: peripheral blood mononuclear cells, sampled before any cancer treatment. These receptor sequences come from a male donor aged 60 or over with stage II lung adenocarcinoma. Both conserved end residues are part of each CDR3.

>TRBJ2-1|TRBV5-5
CASRVGLADYNEQFF
>TRBJ1-1|TRBV6-1
CASRTGTNTEAFF
>TRBJ2-3|TRBV28
CASSRTGGFDTQYF
>TRBJ2-2|TRBV9
CASSSRDRAGGELFF
>TRBJ2-3|TRBV29-1
CSGGLSSTDTQYF
>TRBJ1-1|TRBV4-2
CASSQDPARGNTEAFF
>TRBJ2-3|TRBV27
CASSFPRPPGLKPTDTQYF
>TRBJ2-3|TRBV9
CASSVEQLATDTQYF
>TRBJ2-7|TRBV7-2
CASSSDLDSWEEQYF
>TRBJ1-2|TRBV18
CASSPPTARTGHGYTF
>TRBJ2-1|TRBV19
CASSIGRATYNEQFF
>TRBJ1-6|TRBV5-6
CASSLIQVNSPLHF
>TRBJ2-3|TRBV7-9
CASSFRVAEPSTDTQYF
>TRBJ2-5|TRBV5-1
CASSLMDTQETQYF
>TRBJ1-5|TRBV6-6
CASSPRDIGQHF
>TRBJ1-1|TRBV11-1
CASSLALWDQRAFF
>TRBJ2-7|TRBV18
CASTSGGYKEQYF
>TRBJ2-2|TRBV7-9
CASRSAGGNTGELFF
>TRBJ2-1|TRBV7-9
CASSLGRGTYNEQFF
>TRBJ1-3|TRBV28
CASSGNTIYF
>TRBJ2-7|TRBV6-6
CASSYETSYEQYF
>TRBJ2-1|TRBV4-1
CASSQVNSKGAQFF
>TRBJ1-1|TRBV14
CASSQAGISEAFF
>TRBJ2-7|TRBV28
CASSPRVAYEQYF
>TRBJ1-5|TRBV6-5
CASRNSGANNQPQHF
>TRBJ1-1|TRBV6-5
CASSFQVGDTEAFF
>TRBJ2-5|TRBV29-1
CSVDPGQGRETQYF
>TRBJ2-2|TRBV5-4
CASSFGVTRNTGELFF
>TRBJ2-2|TRBV4-3
CASSQDHIVNTGELFF
>TRBJ1-2|TRBV6-1
CASGRAPNYGYTF
>TRBJ2-6|TRBV27
CASSLSVAGEATGANVLTF
>TRBJ1-5|TRBV18
CASSPDYSNQPQHF
>TRBJ1-2|TRBV7-6
CASSGGTDQGGYTF
>TRBJ1-4|TRBV15
CATSRGQGAAEKLFF
>TRBJ2-6|TRBV28
CASSLLGTIAGANVLTF
>TRBJ2-1|TRBV2
CASSAIAGETGEQFF
>TRBJ2-1|TRBV20-1
CSARAYAEQFF
>TRBJ2-7|TRBV4-2
CASSQGKVSYEQYF
>TRBJ2-7|TRBV6-5
CASKLHRTALYEQYF
>TRBJ2-2|TRBV5-1
CASSRDSHTGELFF
>TRBJ2-3|TRBV5-1
CASSGTNTDTQYF
>TRBJ2-7|TRBV10-2
CASGGLGRYEQYF